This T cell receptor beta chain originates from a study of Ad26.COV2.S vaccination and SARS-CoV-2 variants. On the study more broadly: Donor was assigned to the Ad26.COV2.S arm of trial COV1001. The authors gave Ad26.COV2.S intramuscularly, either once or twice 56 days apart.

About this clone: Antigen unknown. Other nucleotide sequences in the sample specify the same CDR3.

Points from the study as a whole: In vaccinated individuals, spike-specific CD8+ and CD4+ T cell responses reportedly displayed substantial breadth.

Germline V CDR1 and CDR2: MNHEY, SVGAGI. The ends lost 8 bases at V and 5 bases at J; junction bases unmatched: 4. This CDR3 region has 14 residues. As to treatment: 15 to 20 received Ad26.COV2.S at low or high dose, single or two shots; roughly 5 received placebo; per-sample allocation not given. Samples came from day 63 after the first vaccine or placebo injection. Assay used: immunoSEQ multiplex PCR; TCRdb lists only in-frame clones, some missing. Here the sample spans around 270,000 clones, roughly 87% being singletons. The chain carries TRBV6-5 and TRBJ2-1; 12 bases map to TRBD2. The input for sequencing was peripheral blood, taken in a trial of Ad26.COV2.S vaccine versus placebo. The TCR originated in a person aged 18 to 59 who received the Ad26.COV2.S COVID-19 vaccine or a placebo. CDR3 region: CASRRLAGDNEQFF. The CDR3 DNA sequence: TGTGCCAGCCGAAGACTAGCGGGAGACAATGAGCAGTTCTTC.